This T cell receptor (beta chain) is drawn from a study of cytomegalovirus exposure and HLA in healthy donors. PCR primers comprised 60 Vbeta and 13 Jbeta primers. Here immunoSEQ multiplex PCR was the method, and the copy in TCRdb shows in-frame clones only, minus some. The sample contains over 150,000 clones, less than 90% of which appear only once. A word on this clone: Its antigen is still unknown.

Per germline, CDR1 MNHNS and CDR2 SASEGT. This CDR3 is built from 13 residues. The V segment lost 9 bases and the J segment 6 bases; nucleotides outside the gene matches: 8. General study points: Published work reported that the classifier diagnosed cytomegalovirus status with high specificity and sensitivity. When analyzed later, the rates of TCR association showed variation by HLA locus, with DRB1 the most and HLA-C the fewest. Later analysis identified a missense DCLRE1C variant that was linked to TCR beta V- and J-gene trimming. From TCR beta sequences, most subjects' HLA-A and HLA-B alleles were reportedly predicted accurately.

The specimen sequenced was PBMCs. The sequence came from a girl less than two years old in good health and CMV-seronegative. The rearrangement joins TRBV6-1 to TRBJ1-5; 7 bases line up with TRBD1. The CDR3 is CASSTGTPQPQHF. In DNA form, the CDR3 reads TGTGCCAGTTCGACAGGGACCCCTCAGCCCCAGCATTTT.